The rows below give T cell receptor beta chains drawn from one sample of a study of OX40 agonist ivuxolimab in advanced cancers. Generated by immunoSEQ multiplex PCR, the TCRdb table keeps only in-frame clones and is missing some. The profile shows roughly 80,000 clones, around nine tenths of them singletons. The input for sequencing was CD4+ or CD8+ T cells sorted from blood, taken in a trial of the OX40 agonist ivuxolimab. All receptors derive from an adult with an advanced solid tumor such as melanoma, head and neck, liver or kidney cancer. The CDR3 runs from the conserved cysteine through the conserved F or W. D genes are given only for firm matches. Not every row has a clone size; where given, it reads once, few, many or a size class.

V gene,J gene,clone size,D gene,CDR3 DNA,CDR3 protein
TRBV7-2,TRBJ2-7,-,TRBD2,TGTGCCAGCAGCTTAAGGGCGGGAGAGTTTCCCGAGCAGTACTTC,CASSLRAGEFPEQYF
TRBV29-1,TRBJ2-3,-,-,TGCAGCGTTGAAGGGGGAAGGGGCACAGATACGCAGTATTTT,CSVEGGRGTDTQYF
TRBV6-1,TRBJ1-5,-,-,TGTGCCAGCAGTGGACAGGACAATCAGCCCCAGCATTTT,CASSGQDNQPQHF
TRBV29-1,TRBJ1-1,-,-,TGCAGCGTCTTCACACGGGGCGGCACTGAAGCTTTCTTT,CSVFTRGGTEAFF
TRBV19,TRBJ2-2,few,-,TGTGCCAGTAGTATTAGGACGTTCACCGGGGAGCTGTTTTTT,CASSIRTFTGELFF
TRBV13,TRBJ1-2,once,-,TGTGCCAGCAGCTCGGACAGAGCGTCCTATGGCTACACCTTC,CASSSDRASYGYTF
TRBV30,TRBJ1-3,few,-,TGTGCCTGGTCCGCGTCTGGAAACACCATATATTTT,CAWSASGNTIYF
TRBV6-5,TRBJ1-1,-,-,TGTGCCAGCAGTTACTCGACAGCGAACACTGAAGCTTTCTTT,CASSYSTANTEAFF
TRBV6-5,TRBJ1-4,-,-,TGTGCCAGCAGTTACTCGAAGGGAACAACTAATGAAAAACTGTTTTTT,CASSYSKGTTNEKLFF
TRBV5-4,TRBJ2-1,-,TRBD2,TGTGCCAGCAGCTCAAGCGGGGATTTGCGCGGTGAGCAGTTCTTC,CASSSSGDLRGEQFF
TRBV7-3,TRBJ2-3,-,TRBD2,TGTGCCAGCAGCTTTGGGACTAGCGGGAGTACCGATACGCAGTATTTT,CASSFGTSGSTDTQYF
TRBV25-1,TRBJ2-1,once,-,TGTGCCAGCAGTGAATTGCCCCGACGCAATGAGCAGTTCTTC,CASSELPRRNEQFF
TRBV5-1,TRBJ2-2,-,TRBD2,TGCGCCAGCAGCTTGCTGTCTAGCGGGACCAACACCGGGGAGCTGTTTTTT,CASSLLSSGTNTGELFF
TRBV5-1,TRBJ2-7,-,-,TGCGCCAGCAGCTTAGGGGGGGCGAACGAGCAGTACTTC,CASSLGGANEQYF
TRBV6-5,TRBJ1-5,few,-,TGTGCCAGCAGCCCAAAACAGGGTGGGACCCAGCATTTT,CASSPKQGGTQHF
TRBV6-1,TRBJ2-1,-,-,TGTGCCAGCAGTGACCCTGGTACTGAGCAGTTCTTC,CASSDPGTEQFF
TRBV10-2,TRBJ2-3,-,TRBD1,TGCGCCAGCACTGGACAGGGGAAGGGAGATACGCAGTATTTT,CASTGQGKGDTQYF
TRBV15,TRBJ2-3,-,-,TGTGCCACCAGACAGGACACCCTCGGTACGCAGTATTTT,CATRQDTLGTQYF
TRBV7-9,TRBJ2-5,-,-,TGTGCCAGCAGCTTAGCCGGGACTGGGGAGACCCAGTACTTC,CASSLAGTGETQYF
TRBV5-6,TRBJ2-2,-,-,TGTGCCAGCAGCTTGGACCCTACGAACACCGGGGAGCTGTTTTTT,CASSLDPTNTGELFF
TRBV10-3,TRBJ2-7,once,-,TGTGCCATCAGTGACGAGACTAGCTCCTACGAGCAGTACTTC,CAISDETSSYEQYF
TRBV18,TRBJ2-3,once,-,TGTGCCAGCTCACCACCCCAGAGGATGGGCACAGATACGCAGTATTTT,CASSPPQRMGTDTQYF
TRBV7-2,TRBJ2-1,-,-,TGTGCCAGCAGCTTCAGGGGCCTATCATACAATGAGCAGTTCTTC,CASSFRGLSYNEQFF
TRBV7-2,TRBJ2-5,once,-,TGTGCCAGCAGCTTGACAGCGTACCAAGAGACCCAGTACTTC,CASSLTAYQETQYF
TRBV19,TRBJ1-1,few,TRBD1,TGTGCCAGTAGTATTGACAGGGCCCTGAAGGCTGAAGCTTTCTTT,CASSIDRALKAEAFF
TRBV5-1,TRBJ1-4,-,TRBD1,TGCGCCAGCAGCTTTCGCCCTCCTCAGGGGGGCTTTGCGGAAAAACTGTTTTTT,CASSFRPPQGGFAEKLFF
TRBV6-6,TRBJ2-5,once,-,TGTGCCAGCAGTAGCTCCCCCCAAGAGACCCAGTACTTC,CASSSSPQETQYF
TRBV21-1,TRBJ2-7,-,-,TGTGCCAGCAGCCAAGTAATGAGCGGATCCTACGAGCAGTACTTC,CASSQVMSGSYEQYF
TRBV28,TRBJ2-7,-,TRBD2,TGTGCCAGCAGTACCTCCGGGACTAGCGAGACCTACGAGCAGTACTTC,CASSTSGTSETYEQYF
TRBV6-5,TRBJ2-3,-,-,TGTGCCAGCAGTTACCTTTCGGGGGCTAGCACAGATACGCAGTATTTT,CASSYLSGASTDTQYF
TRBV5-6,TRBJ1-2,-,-,TGTGCCAGCAGCTTTATGGGGAGGGGTGCCAGGGCTTCTGGCTACACCTTC,CASSFMGRGARASGYTF
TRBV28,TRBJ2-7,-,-,TGTGCCAGCAGTTTGATGGGGTACGAGCAGTACTTC,CASSLMGYEQYF
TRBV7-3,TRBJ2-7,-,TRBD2,TGTGCCAGCAGCCGTCACGGGGGCGGGAGGGATCGAAGAAACGAGCAGTACTTC,CASSRHGGGRDRRNEQYF
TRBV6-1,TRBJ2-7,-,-,TGTGCCAGCAGTGATCGTGGGGGCCGGTCCTACGAGCAGTACTTC,CASSDRGGRSYEQYF
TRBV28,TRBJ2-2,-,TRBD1,TGTGCCAGCAGTTTGATACAGGGGGCCGGGGAGCTGTTTTTT,CASSLIQGAGELFF
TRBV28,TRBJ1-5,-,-,TGTGCCAGCAGTTTTGCCCCCCACCAACAGGGAAAATATAGCAATCAGCCCCAGCATTTT,CASSFAPHQQGKYSNQPQHF
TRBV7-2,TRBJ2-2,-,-,TGTGCCAGCAGCTCCAGGCACTCTCACACCGGGGAGCTGTTTTTT,CASSSRHSHTGELFF
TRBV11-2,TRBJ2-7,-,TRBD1,TGTGCCAGCAGCTTAGCACAGGGGGGCTACGAGCAGTACTTC,CASSLAQGGYEQYF
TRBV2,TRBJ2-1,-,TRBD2,TGTGCCAGCGAGATCCTAGCGGCTTATGAGCAGTTCTTC,CASEILAAYEQFF
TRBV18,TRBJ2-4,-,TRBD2,TGTGCCAGCTCACCAGCCTTACTAGCGGGAGCCAAAAACATTCAGTACTTC,CASSPALLAGAKNIQYF
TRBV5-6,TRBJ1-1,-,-,TGTGCCAGCAGCTTGCTCGGGAGTTCGGACACTGAAGCTTTCTTT,CASSLLGSSDTEAFF
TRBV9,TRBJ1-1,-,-,TGTGCCAGCAGCTCGCAGGAGAACACTGAAGCTTTCTTT,CASSSQENTEAFF
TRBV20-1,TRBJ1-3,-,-,TGCAGTGCTCGGACAGTAGGAACCATATATTTT,CSARTVGTIYF
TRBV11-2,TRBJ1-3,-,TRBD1,TGTGCCAGCAGCTTAGAGGCCAGGGGGAACACCATATATTTT,CASSLEARGNTIYF
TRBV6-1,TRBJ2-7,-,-,TGTGCCAGCAGTGAAGCCGGGACACCACCCTACGAGCAGTACTTC,CASSEAGTPPYEQYF
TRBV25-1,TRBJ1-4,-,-,TGTGCCAGCAGCCCTCGGGGAACTAATGAAAAACTGTTTTTT,CASSPRGTNEKLFF
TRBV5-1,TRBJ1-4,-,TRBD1,TGCGCCAGCAGCTTACCCGGGACAGGGAGCGAAAAACTGTTTTTT,CASSLPGTGSEKLFF
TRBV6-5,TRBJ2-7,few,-,TGTGCCAGCAGCGCAGGCTACGAGCAGTACTTC,CASSAGYEQYF
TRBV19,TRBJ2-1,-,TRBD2,TGTGCCAGTAGTATCCTGCTAGCGGGATCCTACAATGAGCAGTTCTTC,CASSILLAGSYNEQFF
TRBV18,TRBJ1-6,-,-,TGTGCCAGCTCACCCGAAGGGGAGGGCACACCCCTCCACTTT,CASSPEGEGTPLHF
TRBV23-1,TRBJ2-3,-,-,TGCGCCAGCAGTCAAACCCGGGACTTTAGCACAGATACGCAGTATTTT,CASSQTRDFSTDTQYF
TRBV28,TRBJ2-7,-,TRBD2,TGTGCCAGCAGTAACTCCGGGACTAGAAGGGCCGAGCAGTACTTC,CASSNSGTRRAEQYF
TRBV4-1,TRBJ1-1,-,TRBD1,TGCGCCAGCAGTAAGGGACAGGGCCAACCGAGTGAAGCTTTCTTT,CASSKGQGQPSEAFF
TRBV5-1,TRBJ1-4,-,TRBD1,TGCGCCATCGGCACCGGGACAGGGGATGAAAAACTGTTTTTT,CAIGTGTGDEKLFF